This T cell receptor (beta chain) emerged from a study of blood T cell repertoires in COVID-19. The assay was immunoSEQ multiplex PCR, and TCRdb's table has in-frame clones only and misses some. The sample holds 150,000 to 200,000 clones, more than 70% seen once. This clone was recorded once. Germline V gene sequence: CDR1 MGHRA, CDR2 YSYEKL. V shed 4 bases and J 5 bases; nucleotides not matched to a gene: 4. CDR3 size: 15 residues. The sequencing input was peripheral blood. The chain joins TRBV4-1 to TRBJ2-1, with TRBD2 matching over 11 bases. This clonotype was obtained from a human donor in a cohort sampled during active COVID-19. CDR3 region: CASSLTSGSHNEQFF. CDR3 in DNA: TGCGCCAGCAGCCTCACTAGCGGGAGCCACAATGAGCAGTTCTTC.